The 16 T cell receptor beta chains presented below share a single source sample, sequenced in a study of identical twins. One entry per CDR3 protein results from TCRdb running MiXCR on the 5' RACE reads. The sample has around 1.7 million distinct CDR3 sequences, roughly a third seen once; the top ten hold about 0.3%. The sequenced sample was cord blood. These receptors were taken from a newborn girl in good health.

Only a few counts were recorded for this clonotype. This chain connects TRBV13 to TRBJ1-2; TRBD1 might be the D (5 bases). There are 12 residues in the CDR3. The germline V and J ends were trimmed by 4 bases and 9 bases, with 12 bases remaining between them. Germline V gene data show CDR1 as PRHDT and CDR2 as FYEKMQ (reference sequence). The CDR3 region is CASSSGGLSYTF. The CDR3 DNA reads as TGTGCCAGCAGCTCCGGGGGGTTGAGCTACACCTTC.

This clonotype came up a few times. The chain joins TRBV20-1 to TRBJ2-3, with 7 bases identical to TRBD2. Germline loops: CDR1 DFQATT, CDR2 SNEGSKA (reference sequence). Unmatched junction bases numbered 9, after V lost 1 base and J lost 2 bases. The CDR3 is made up of 16 amino acids. The CDR3 DNA reads as TGCAGTGCTAGAGGTGCAGGTAGCGGGCTCACAGATACGCAGTATTTT. It specifies CSARGAGSGLTDTQYF.

In nucleotides, the CDR3 is TGTGCCAGCAGCCAAGGACAACATAACACCGGGGAGCTGTTTTTT. Translated, it gives CASSQGQHNTGELFF. The chain uses TRBV4-2 and TRBJ2-2; D gene ambiguous. The length of the CDR3 is 15 residues. V dropped 1 base and J dropped 2 bases, with 8 bases sitting between them. The V gene's germline CDR1 is LGHNA and CDR2 YNFKEQ.

The chain is built from TRBV10-3 and TRBJ1-4; 9 bases are shared with TRBD1. The CDR3 runs 15 residues. Germline V gene data show CDR1 as ENHRY and CDR2 as SYGVKD. Germline trimming cut 4 bases from V and 7 bases from J; bases unmatched to any gene: 7. The CDR3 is CAISGETGGFEKLFF. CDR3 sequence (DNA): TGTGCCATCAGTGGCGAGACAGGGGGTTTTGAAAAACTGTTTTTT.

The CDR3 loop reads CAIRTERNYGYTF. The CDR3 DNA sequence: TGTGCCATCAGGACAGAAAGGAACTATGGCTACACCTTC. The V and J genes are TRBV10-3 and TRBJ1-2; D might be TRBD1 (5 bases). V was cut by 6 bases and J by 2 bases, with 10 bases left in between. The CDR3 runs 13 residues. The germline V gene encodes CDR1 ENHRY and CDR2 SYGVKD.

The CDR3 DNA reads as TGCGCCAGCAGTGACAGGGATCCAGATACGCAGTATTTT. Residues: CASSDRDPDTQYF. The chain carries TRBV10-1 and TRBJ2-3, with TRBD1 as a possible D gene (5 bases). The germline V gene encodes CDR1 WNHNN and CDR2 SYGVQD (reference sequence). V lost 3 bases, J lost 4 bases, and 8 bases lay in between. There are 13 residues in the CDR3.

For this clonotype: Its ends do not fully match the called genes, so a read error is possible. The chain recombines TRBV7-7 with TRBJ2-7; D tentatively reads TRBD1 or TRBD2 (5 bases each). The CDR3 has 15 residues. Germline V lookup: CDR1 SSHAT, CDR2 FNYEAQ (reference sequence). CDR3 region: CASSLGWGSSYEQYF. DNA of the CDR3: TGTGCTAGCAGCTTAGGGTGGGGGTCCTCCTACGAGCAGTACTTC.

This clonotype has just a few counts. The CDR3 loop reads CASSTPGNEQYF. The CDR3 region has the DNA TGTGCCAGCAGTACCCCAGGCAACGAGCAGTACTTC. The chain uses TRBV6-2 or TRBV6-3 and TRBJ2-7, with D unclear. Germline V lookup: CDR1 MNHEY, CDR2 SVGEGT. There are 12 residues in the CDR3. V was trimmed by 5 bases and J by 5 bases, leaving 10 bases between them.

This chain's CDR3 is CASSPSEGTEAFF. CDR3 DNA sequence: TGTGCCAGCAGCCCCTCGGAGGGGACTGAAGCTTTCTTT. The rearrangement links TRBV7-9 to TRBJ1-1; D might be TRBD1 (5 bases). V was shortened by 5 bases and J by 5 bases, with 12 bases between the two germline ends. Germline-derived CDR1 and CDR2 are SEHNR and FQNEAQ (reference sequence). The CDR3 is made up of 13 amino acids.

The chain carries TRBV5-6 and TRBJ2-7; 7 bases align to TRBD1. V shed 2 bases and J 2 bases; nucleotides not matched to a gene: 7. CDR1 SGHDT and CDR2 YYEEEE come from the germline V gene. The CDR3 has 15 amino acids. CDR3 sequence reads: CASSFDLGTAYEQYF. The CDR3 nucleotides are TGTGCCAGCAGCTTTGATCTCGGGACAGCCTACGAGCAGTACTTC.

Concerning this clonotype: Since the CDR3 does not end with the conserved phenylalanine or tryptophan, this likely comes from a read error. This rearrangement joins TRBV9 to TRBJ2-3; possibly TRBD2 for D (7 bases). Trimming shortened V by 2 bases and J by 0 bases, and 13 bases separated the two germline ends. Germline V gives CDR1 SGDLS, CDR2 YYNGEE. This CDR3 has 16 residues. The CDR3 loop is CASSVSGGTSTDTQYL. The CDR3 DNA is TGTGCCAGCAGCGTCTCGGGGGGCACTAGCACAGATACGCAGTATCTT.

This clonotype occurred a few times. V gene TRBV11-2 combines with J gene TRBJ2-3; tentatively, D is TRBD1 (5 bases). V lost 1 base, J lost 4 bases, and 12 bases lay in between. CDR1 is SGHAT, CDR2 FQNNGV, per germline. The CDR3 is made up of 15 amino acids. The DNA for the CDR3 is TGTGCCAGCAGCTTAGCGACCAGGGTGGCAGATACGCAGTATTTT. Translation gives CASSLATRVADTQYF.

This clonotype showed up just a few times. The V gene is TRBV12-3 or TRBV12-4, the J gene TRBJ2-1; D not certain. This CDR3 is built from 11 residues. The V and J ends lost 4 bases and 14 bases respectively, with 12 bases between them. The CDR3, as DNA: TGTGCCAGCAGTTCGTTCGCAATTAAGTTCTTC. Translated: CASSSFAIKFF.

This clonotype was observed a handful of times. The rearrangement uses TRBV20-1 and TRBJ2-1; the D gene is possibly TRBD2 (6 bases). The CDR3 totals 13 residues. Trimming removed 3 bases at V and 5 bases at J, with 11 bases between. Germline V gene data show CDR1 as DFQATT and CDR2 as SNEGSKA (reference sequence). CDR3 amino acids: CSASRGVNNEQFF. The CDR3, as DNA: TGCAGTGCTAGTCGCGGGGTCAACAATGAGCAGTTCTTC.

This clonotype was recorded many times. V is TRBV29-1 and J is TRBJ2-1, with 12 nucleotides matching TRBD2. Trimming removed 6 bases from V and 5 bases from J; junction bases left unmatched: 11. Germline assignment: CDR1 SQVTM and CDR2 ANQGSEA. The CDR3 is 16 amino acids. Here the CDR3 reads CSVSGLAGRGNNEQFF. CDR3 DNA sequence: TGCAGCGTCTCCGGACTAGCGGGAAGGGGAAACAATGAGCAGTTCTTC.

This sequence joins TRBV30 and TRBJ1-6; no firm D call. CDR1 GTSNPN and CDR2 SVGIG come from the germline V gene (reference sequence). V gave up 8 bases and J gave up 0 bases, with 17 bases separating them. CDR3 size: 16 residues. In nucleotides, the CDR3 is TGTGCCCACAGACCCCCGATGAGCTCCTATAATTCACCCCTCCACTTT. It yields the protein CAHRPPMSSYNSPLHF.